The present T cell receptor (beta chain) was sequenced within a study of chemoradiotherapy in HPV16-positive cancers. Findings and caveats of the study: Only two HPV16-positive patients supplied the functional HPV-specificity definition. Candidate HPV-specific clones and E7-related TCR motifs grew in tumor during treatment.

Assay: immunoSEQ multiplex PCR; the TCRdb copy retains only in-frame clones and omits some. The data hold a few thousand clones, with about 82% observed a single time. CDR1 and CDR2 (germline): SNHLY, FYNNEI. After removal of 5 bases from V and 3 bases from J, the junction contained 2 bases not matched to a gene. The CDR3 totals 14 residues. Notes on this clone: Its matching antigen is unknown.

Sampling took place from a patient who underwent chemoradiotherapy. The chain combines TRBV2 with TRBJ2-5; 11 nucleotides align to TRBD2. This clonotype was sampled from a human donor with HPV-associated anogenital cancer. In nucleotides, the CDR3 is TGTGCCAGCAGTACTAGCGGGGGCAAAGAGACCCAGTACTTC. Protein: CASSTSGGKETQYF.